The rows below give T cell receptor beta chains drawn from one sample of a study of blood T cell repertoires in COVID-19. This table comes from immunoSEQ multiplex PCR, and its TCRdb copy is limited to in-frame clones, with some not included. This table holds approximately 170,000 clones, more than 75% found once. Sequencing was performed on peripheral blood. Receptors were obtained from a man in his 70s with acute or convalescent COVID-19. Both conserved end residues are part of each CDR3. D genes are given only for firm matches. Clone size is not always given. Where it is, it says once, few, many or a class for expanded clones.

j_call d_call clone_size v_call cdr3_nt cdr3_aa
TRBJ2-5 NA NA TRBV7-9 TGTGCCAGCAGCTTAGGGCTTAGCATCGAGACCCAGTACTTC CASSLGLSIETQYF
TRBJ1-1 NA once TRBV29-1 TGCAGCGTTGAACGCCCCGGGGGGGGTGCGGGTGAAGCTTTCTTT CSVERPGGGAGEAFF
TRBJ2-3 NA NA TRBV28 TGTGCCAGCAGGGAACTCCGGACAGCAGATACGCAGTATTTT CASRELRTADTQYF
TRBJ1-2 NA NA TRBV5-4 TGTGCCAGCAGCACGGACGGGGATGGCTACACCTTC CASSTDGDGYTF
TRBJ1-1 TRBD1 NA TRBV28 TGTGCCAGCAGACACAGGGGCATGAACACTGAAGCTTTCTTT CASRHRGMNTEAFF
TRBJ2-3 TRBD2 NA TRBV7-8 TGTGCCAGCAGCCCGGGACTAGCGGGTTTAGATACGCAGTATTTT CASSPGLAGLDTQYF
TRBJ2-1 NA NA TRBV7-8 TGTGCCAGCAGCCCTAGAAGAGGTATATATGAGCAGTTCTTC CASSPRRGIYEQFF
TRBJ2-5 NA NA TRBV7-2 TGTGCCAGCAGCTCCGGACTGCCCCAGTACTTC CASSSGLPQYF
TRBJ1-2 NA NA TRBV28 TGTGCCAGCAGTTTGGGGGAGGAACCGGGAGCTATGGGCTACACCTTC CASSLGEEPGAMGYTF
TRBJ2-2 TRBD1 NA TRBV24-1 TGTGCCACCAGTGATTCGGCCCGACAGGGTGGCACCGGGGAGCTGTTTTTT CATSDSARQGGTGELFF
TRBJ2-2 NA NA TRBV7-3 TGTGCCAGCAGTTACATTAGGGAGACCGGGGAGCTGTTTTTT CASSYIRETGELFF
TRBJ1-5 TRBD1 NA TRBV4-3 TGCGCCAGCAGCCAAGATCTGGGACAGGGGGCAGATAGCAATCAGCCCCAGCATTTT CASSQDLGQGADSNQPQHF
TRBJ2-7 TRBD2 NA TRBV3-1/TRBV3-2 TGTGCCAGCAGCAGACTAGCGGGAGTGTCTTACGAGCAGTACTTC CASSRLAGVSYEQYF
TRBJ2-3 TRBD2 NA TRBV28 TGTGCCAGCAGCGCGGGGGGTTACACAGATACGCAGTATTTT CASSAGGYTDTQYF
TRBJ2-3 TRBD1 few TRBV30 TGTGCCGTTGGACAGGGCAAGGCAGATACGCAGTATTTT CAVGQGKADTQYF
TRBJ2-5 TRBD1 NA TRBV5-1 TGCGCCAGCAGCTTGGTCGGGACAGGAACGGAGACCCAGTACTTC CASSLVGTGTETQYF
TRBJ2-1 TRBD2 NA TRBV6-5 TGTGCCAGCAGATCCGGGACTAGCGGGGGGGAGCAGTTCTTC CASRSGTSGGEQFF
TRBJ2-7 TRBD1 NA TRBV30 TGTGCCTGGAGTGGGGTGCAGGGGGCTTTTGGGCAGTACTTC CAWSGVQGAFGQYF
TRBJ2-3 TRBD1 NA TRBV18 TGTGCCAGCTCACCAGGGCAGGGGGTGAACGCGCAGTATTTT CASSPGQGVNAQYF
TRBJ2-2 TRBD1 few TRBV11-3 TGTGCCAGCAGCGCCCGGACAGGGGGCTATCCCGGGGAGCTGTTTTTT CASSARTGGYPGELFF
TRBJ2-1 NA NA TRBV5-1 TGCGCCAGCAGCTACGGGACAACGGGAAATGAGCAGTTCTTC CASSYGTTGNEQFF
TRBJ2-2 TRBD2 NA TRBV28 TGTGCCAGCAGCCCGTCCACTAGCGGGAGTGCAAGCGGGGAGCTGTTTTTT CASSPSTSGSASGELFF
TRBJ1-3 TRBD1 few TRBV4-3 TGCGCCAGCAGCCAAAGGTGGGACAGCGTAACCCAGATGGGAAACACCATATATTTT CASSQRWDSVTQMGNTIYF
TRBJ2-3 NA NA TRBV11-3 TGTGCCAGCAGCTTAGGAGGCACAGATACGCAGTATTTT CASSLGGTDTQYF
TRBJ2-3 NA few TRBV11-2 TGTGCCAGCAGCTTGGCTCTCCTAGATACGCAGTATTTT CASSLALLDTQYF
TRBJ2-5 TRBD1 NA TRBV19 TGTGCCAGTAGTCCGGGACAGGACCAAGAGACCCAGTACTTC CASSPGQDQETQYF
TRBJ1-3 TRBD1 NA TRBV5-1 TGCGCCAGCAGCTTGGCCGGAGGACAGGTCCCCTCTGGAAACACCATATATTTT CASSLAGGQVPSGNTIYF
TRBJ2-5 NA NA TRBV10-1 TGCGCCAGCAGTGAGTCGACCGAGGAAGAGACCCAGTACTTC CASSESTEEETQYF
TRBJ2-5 TRBD2 few TRBV6-5 TGTGCCAGCAGTTACCGGACTAGCGGGGGGGTGTCCCAGTACTTC CASSYRTSGGVSQYF
TRBJ1-1 NA NA TRBV6-5 TGTGCCAGCAGCCCCCAGAGTGGGCCGTTTGAAGCTTTCTTT CASSPQSGPFEAFF
TRBJ2-1 NA NA TRBV5-1 TGCGCCAGCAGCTCATATGCTCGGAGCGATGAGCAGTTCTTC CASSSYARSDEQFF
TRBJ2-2 TRBD2 NA TRBV7-9 TGTGCCAGCAGCTTAAATATCGGGGGGATGGCCGGGGAGCTGTTTTTT CASSLNIGGMAGELFF
TRBJ2-5 TRBD1 NA TRBV6-6 TGTGCCAGCAGTGTGGGACAGACCTGGAGTACCCAGTACTTC CASSVGQTWSTQYF
TRBJ1-5 TRBD1 NA TRBV7-8 TGTGCCAGCAGACCCAGACGGGACAGGGGGCCCCAGCATTTT CASRPRRDRGPQHF
TRBJ1-2 NA NA TRBV5-8 TGTGCCAGCAGCCCGCAGGCCGCCCCCGGCTATGGCTACACCTTC CASSPQAAPGYGYTF
TRBJ2-6 NA NA TRBV5-1 TGCGCCAGCAGCTTGGACAGGGCTTCTGGGGCCAACGTCCTGACTTTC CASSLDRASGANVLTF
TRBJ2-7 NA NA TRBV28 TGTGCCAGCAGCCGGGTCGATTACGAGCAGTACTTC CASSRVDYEQYF
TRBJ2-7 NA NA TRBV30 TGTGCCTGCAACCGCTACGGGTACTCCTACGAGCAGTACTTC CACNRYGYSYEQYF